This passage covers 29 T cell receptor beta chains from one sample sequenced in a study of control samples from healthy donors and cancer patients. Clones were sequenced by immunoSEQ multiplex PCR, and TCRdb holds only the in-frame ones, with some missing. This sample carries 100,000 to 150,000 clones, about nine tenths of them seen once, and the ten largest clones take over 6.5%. The sequenced material came from blood. Receptor source: a man aged 35 to 55 in good health.

This CDR3 is CASSYARAGSADTQYF. DNA of the CDR3: TGTGCCAGCAGTTATGCCCGCGCGGGGAGCGCAGATACGCAGTATTTT. The V gene is TRBV6-2 or TRBV6-3, the J gene TRBJ2-3; D is possibly TRBD2 (6 bases). V shed 3 bases and J shed 4 bases, with 17 bases lying between them. The length of the CDR3 is 16 residues. Looked up from germline, CDR1 is MNHEY and CDR2 is SVGEGT.

V gene TRBV12-3 or TRBV12-4 combines with J gene TRBJ1-1, with 8 bases identical to TRBD1. This CDR3 comprises 11 residues. V lost 11 bases and J lost 8; bases outside the gene matches: 7. CDR3 sequence (DNA): TGTGCCCACAGGGGGGGAAGCGAAGCTTTCTTT. Its protein is CAHRGGSEAFF.

V and J are TRBV4-3 and TRBJ2-3, with D unclear. Germline loops: CDR1 LGHNA, CDR2 YSLEER. CDR3 size: 14 residues. The V and J ends lost 0 bases and 1 base respectively, with 5 bases between them. The CDR3 spells CASSQDSGTDTQYF. DNA for the CDR3: TGCGCCAGCAGCCAAGATTCCGGCACAGATACGCAGTATTTT.

The rearrangement joins TRBV9 to TRBJ1-3; weak D call: TRBD1 (5 bases). This CDR3 region has 15 residues. From germline, CDR1 is SGDLS and CDR2 YYNGEE. V lost 0 bases and J 3 bases, leaving 10 bases between the germline ends. The CDR3 reads CASSVEGGVGNTIYF. In DNA, the CDR3 is TGTGCCAGCAGCGTAGAAGGAGGGGTTGGAAACACCATATATTTT.

V usage is TRBV11-3 and J usage is TRBJ2-7; maybe TRBD2 (5 bases). The V gene lost 3 bases and the J gene lost 6 bases, with 6 bases spanning the gap. Per germline, CDR1 SGHNT and CDR2 YENEEA. The CDR3 consists of 11 residues. CDR3 sequence reads: CASSFRGEQYF. The CDR3 DNA sequence: TGTGCCAGCAGCTTTCGGGGCGAGCAGTACTTC.

The V call is TRBV6-6, the J call TRBJ1-1; 8 bases line up with TRBD1. Germline CDR1 reads MNHNY; CDR2 reads SVGAGI (reference sequence). This CDR3 spans 13 amino acids. With V trimmed by 7 bases and J by 5 bases, 6 bases remained unmatched. The CDR3 loop is CASNPRGRTEAFF. CDR3 nucleotide sequence: TGTGCCAGCAACCCCAGGGGGCGGACTGAAGCTTTCTTT.

This chain connects TRBV6-5 to TRBJ2-3, with 8 bases matching TRBD2. After removal of 2 bases from V and 0 bases from J, the junction contained 4 bases not matched to a gene. Germline CDR1 reads MNHEY; CDR2 reads SVGAGI. The CDR3 has 16 residues. CDR3 sequence (DNA): TGTGCCAGCAGTTACCCCGGGGGGGCCAGCACAGATACGCAGTATTTT. Its translation is CASSYPGGASTDTQYF.

The chain recombines TRBV18 with TRBJ1-1; unclear D gene. CDR1 KGHSH and CDR2 LQKENI come from the germline V gene. Trimming stripped 0 bases from V and 0 bases from J, with 5 bases between. The CDR3 covers 14 residues. CDR3 coding DNA: TGTGCCAGCTCACCACCCAGGTTGAACACTGAAGCTTTCTTT. It yields the protein CASSPPRLNTEAFF.

The V call is TRBV29-1, the J call TRBJ2-2; 9 positions agree with TRBD2. Per the germline V gene, CDR1 is SQVTM and CDR2 is ANQGSEA. The junction had 10 bases not matched to a gene; V was cut back by 7 bases and J by 4 bases. The CDR3 is made up of 15 amino acids. The CDR3 coding sequence is TGCAGCGCGAAGCGCGGGGGGGCGGGCACCGGGGAGCTGTTTTTT. It is translated as CSAKRGGAGTGELFF.

The V and J genes are TRBV7-2 and TRBJ1-5, with D maybe TRBD1 (5 bases). V was cut by 4 bases and J by 1 base, with 14 bases left in between. Germline V gene data show CDR1 as SGHTA and CDR2 as FQGNSA. The CDR3 sequence is 16 residues long. This CDR3 reads CASSSPTVRSNQPQHF. Written as DNA, the CDR3 is TGTGCCAGCAGCTCCCCGACAGTTAGGAGCAATCAGCCCCAGCATTTT.

The chain is built from TRBV7-9 and TRBJ1-1; a weak D match, TRBD1 (6 bases). Germline CDR1 reads SEHNR; CDR2 reads FQNEAQ (reference sequence). The V and J ends lost 5 bases and 0 bases respectively, with 13 bases between them. This CDR3 comprises 15 residues. CDR3: CASSPRQGLNTEAFF. CDR3 bases: TGTGCCAGCAGCCCTCGCCAGGGGTTGAACACTGAAGCTTTCTTT.

The genes are TRBV15 and TRBJ1-2; no reliable D call. The CDR3 length is 14 residues. V lost 0 bases and J lost 8, with 13 bases in between. Germline V lookup: CDR1 LNHNV, CDR2 YYDKDF (reference sequence). The CDR3 nucleotides are TGTGCCACCAGCAGAGATTTCCGGGCTAGCGGCTACACCTTC. This gives the protein CATSRDFRASGYTF. Variable domain in full (rest from reference TRBV15 and TRBJ1-2): DAMVIQNPRYQVTQFGKPVTLSCSQTLNHNVMYWYQQKSSQAPKLLFHYYDKDFNNEADTPDNFQSRRPNTSFCFLDIRSPGLGDTAMYLCATSRDFRASGYTFGSGTRLTVV.

The gene calls are TRBV2 and TRBJ2-5, with 7 bases aligning to TRBD2. In germline, CDR1 is SNHLY, CDR2 FYNNEI. The junction had 11 bases not matched to a gene; V was cut back by 11 bases and J by 5 bases. This CDR3 comprises 13 residues. DNA for the CDR3: TGTGCCTCCTGGGGGGGTGGCGCTGAGACCCAGTACTTC. Its protein product is CASWGGGAETQYF.

The chain joins TRBV7-9 to TRBJ2-5; D gene unclear. This CDR3 contains 12 residues. CDR1 and CDR2 (germline): SEHNR, FQNEAQ (reference sequence). V was clipped by 1 base and J by 5 bases, with 5 bases between them. Here the CDR3 DNA reads TGTGCCAGCAGCTTAGATTGGGAGACCCAGTACTTC. It encodes CASSLDWETQYF.

This chain links TRBV25-1 with TRBJ1-4, with D possibly being TRBD1 (6 bases). CDR1 is MGHDK and CDR2 is SYGVNS in the germline V gene. The CDR3 has 16 amino acids. V lost 8 bases to trimming and J lost 3 bases, with 19 bases between them. Written as DNA, the CDR3 is TGTGCCAGCGGTGGGGAGGGGGGCGAGCCTAATGAAAAACTGTTTTTT. Residues: CASGGEGGEPNEKLFF.

V usage is TRBV10-1 and J usage is TRBJ2-5; no firm D call. The CDR3 is 13 amino acids. Germline V gene data show CDR1 as WNHNN and CDR2 as SYGVQD (reference sequence). V lost 5 bases and J 4 bases, leaving 11 bases between the germline ends. The CDR3 spells CASSLRSGETQYF. The CDR3 bases are TGCGCCAGCAGTCTTCGGTCAGGAGAGACCCAGTACTTC.

Details on this clone: Just one base apart from a much larger clone, this may be a read error. The V gene is TRBV19, the J gene TRBJ1-2, with D perhaps TRBD1 (6 bases). CDR3 length equals 13 residues. Germline V gene lookup returns CDR1 LNHDA and CDR2 SQIVND (reference sequence). V was shortened by 4 bases and J by 4 bases, with 10 bases between the two germline ends. CDR3 nucleotides: TGTGCCAGTAGTAGGGGGCAGGGCTATGGCTACACCTTC. Protein: CASSRGQGYGYTF.

This chain joins TRBV14 and TRBJ1-6, with no clear D. V was clipped by 3 bases and J by 6 bases, with 0 bases between them. The CDR3 is made up of 11 amino acids. Germline-derived CDR1 and CDR2 are SGHDN and FVKESK. CDR3 residues: CASSHNSPLHF. The CDR3 region has the DNA TGTGCCAGCAGCCATAATTCACCCCTCCACTTT.

This chain uses TRBV18 with TRBJ2-7; TRBD1 is a possible D gene (7 bases). This CDR3 comprises 15 residues. V was shortened by 3 bases and J by 3 bases, with 15 bases between the two germline ends. The germline CDR1 and CDR2 sequences are KGHSH and LQKENI. The CDR3 reads CASSPRGVPYYEQYF. The CDR3 DNA reads TGTGCCAGCTCACCCAGGGGGGTCCCATACTACGAGCAGTACTTC.

A single count supports this clone. The chain combines TRBV9 with TRBJ2-1; TRBD2 aligns across 12 bases. Germline loops: CDR1 SGDLS, CDR2 YYNGEE. V shed 2 bases, J shed 9 bases, and the junction held 9 bases outside the gene matches. The CDR3 has 16 residues. CDR3 residues: CASSVGLAGGQGEQFF. DNA of the CDR3: TGTGCCAGCAGCGTTGGGCTAGCGGGGGGGCAGGGTGAGCAGTTCTTC.

This clone showed up just a few times. V is TRBV25-1 and J is TRBJ1-4; 9 bases line up with TRBD1. CDR1 MGHDK and CDR2 SYGVNS come from the germline V gene. V was pared by 8 bases and J by 10 bases, with 8 bases of the junction left unmatched. CDR3 length: 13 residues. CDR3 sequence reads: CASGRDRVGKLFF. As DNA, the CDR3 is TGTGCCAGCGGCCGGGACAGGGTCGGAAAACTGTTTTTT. The full variable domain, in which reference TRBV25-1 and TRBJ1-4 provide the parts outside the CDR3, is EADIYQTPRYLVIGTGKKITLECSQTMGHDKMYWYQQDPGMELHLIHYSYGVNSTEKGDLSSESTVSRIRTEHFPLTLESARPSHTSQYLCASGRDRVGKLFFGSGTQLSVL.

The genes are TRBV9 and TRBJ1-1; 10 bases agree with TRBD1. V gave up 3 bases and J gave up 1 base; unmatched junction bases: 3. The CDR3 runs 15 residues. Germline V gene sequence: CDR1 SGDLS, CDR2 YYNGEE. The CDR3 region is CASSGWTGGNTEAFF. For the CDR3, the DNA is TGTGCCAGCAGCGGGTGGACAGGGGGGAACACTGAAGCTTTCTTT.

V and J are TRBV7-2 and TRBJ2-5; D gene ambiguous. The V end lost 6 bases, the J end lost 0 bases, and 8 bases lay between the germline ends. This CDR3 spans 13 amino acids. Per germline, CDR1 SGHTA and CDR2 FQGNSA. This CDR3 is CASSRVNQETQYF. The CDR3, as DNA: TGTGCCAGCAGTAGAGTTAACCAAGAGACCCAGTACTTC.

The V call is TRBV19, the J call TRBJ2-3; D unresolved. Germline CDR1 LNHDA, CDR2 SQIVND (reference sequence). V shed 5 bases and J shed 5 bases, with 14 bases lying between them. This CDR3 comprises 14 residues. CDR3 sequence: CASSPPSVVDTQYF. The CDR3 nucleotides read TGTGCCAGTAGTCCACCCTCAGTAGTAGATACGCAGTATTTT.

The chain has TRBV25-1 and TRBJ2-6; TRBD2 is a possible D gene (6 bases). Germline lookup yields CDR1 MGHDK and CDR2 SYGVNS. V was trimmed by 7 bases and J by 2 bases, leaving 15 bases between them. This CDR3 is 16 amino acids long. CDR3 nucleotide sequence: TGTGCCAGCACCCCTGGGGGGACGGCTGGGGCCAACGTCCTGACTTTC. It encodes CASTPGGTAGANVLTF.

The CDR3 DNA is TGCAGCGTTGAGCAGGGGGCGTTGTTAACTGAAGCTTTCTTT. Residues: CSVEQGALLTEAFF. V gene TRBV29-1 combines with J gene TRBJ1-1, with 8 bases that match TRBD1. Looked up from germline, CDR1 is SQVTM and CDR2 is ANQGSEA. Trimming cost V 3 bases and J 5 bases; bases outside gene matches: 8. CDR3 length: 14 residues.

This clone occurred a few times. This chain uses TRBV5-1 with TRBJ2-7; D is tentatively TRBD1 or TRBD2 (5 bases each). Trimming took off 1 base at V and 2 bases at J, with 13 bases between the two ends. This CDR3 comprises 15 residues. The germline V gene encodes CDR1 SGHRS and CDR2 YFSETQ. This CDR3 is CASSLIPGPTYEQYF. The CDR3 nucleotides are TGCGCCAGCAGCTTGATTCCGGGACCGACCTACGAGCAGTACTTC. The full variable domain, its missing parts supplied by reference TRBV5-1 and TRBJ2-7, is KAGVTQTPRYLIKTRGQQVTLSCSPISGHRSVSWYQQTPGQGLQFLFEYFSETQRNKGNFPGRFSGRQFSNSRSEMNVSTLELGDSALYLCASSLIPGPTYEQYFGPGTRLTVT.

The chain joins TRBV7-9 to TRBJ1-1; weak D call: TRBD1 (5 bases). The CDR3 has 15 residues. Germline CDR1 is SEHNR and CDR2 is FQNEAQ (reference sequence). The V end was cut by 5 bases, the J end by 1 base, with 14 bases between. CDR3 nucleotide sequence: TGTGCCAGCAGCGGGCCGGGGCAGGGGAACACTGAAGCTTTCTTT. It specifies CASSGPGQGNTEAFF.

The gene calls are TRBV2 and TRBJ1-5; D gene unclear. The germline V gene has CDR1 SNHLY and CDR2 FYNNEI. This CDR3 comprises 14 residues. Trimming left V 4 bases short and J 2 bases short, with 9 bases between. The CDR3: CASSAEARNQPQHF. CDR3 nucleotides: TGTGCCAGCAGTGCAGAGGCGCGCAATCAGCCCCAGCATTTT. Using reference TRBV2 and TRBJ1-5 for the parts outside the CDR3, the full variable domain is EPEVTQTPSHQVTQMGQEVILRCVPISNHLYFYWYRQILGQKVEFLVSFYNNEISEKSEIFDDQFSVERPDGSNFTLKIRSTKLEDSAMYFCASSAEARNQPQHFGDGTRLSIL.